The sequence of this T cell receptor beta chain was determined in a study of OX40 agonist ivuxolimab in advanced cancers. This CDR3 region has 16 residues. V shed 5 bases, J shed 6 bases, and the junction held 8 bases outside the gene matches. Germline assignment: CDR1 SGHAT and CDR2 FQNNGV. TCRdb keeps only in-frame clones here, not all; method: immunoSEQ multiplex PCR. The sample has 55,000 to 65,000 clones; 70% to 90% are singletons. This clone was found once. Sequenced material: CD4+ or CD8+ T cells sorted from blood, taken in a trial of the OX40 agonist ivuxolimab. The V call is TRBV11-2, the J call TRBJ1-6, with 9 nucleotides matching TRBD1. The sequence was collected from an adult with an advanced solid tumor such as melanoma, head and neck, liver or kidney cancer. As DNA, the CDR3 is TGTGCCAGCAGCCACAACAGGGGGCGCGGTAATTCACCCCTCCACTTT. Protein: CASSHNRGRGNSPLHF.